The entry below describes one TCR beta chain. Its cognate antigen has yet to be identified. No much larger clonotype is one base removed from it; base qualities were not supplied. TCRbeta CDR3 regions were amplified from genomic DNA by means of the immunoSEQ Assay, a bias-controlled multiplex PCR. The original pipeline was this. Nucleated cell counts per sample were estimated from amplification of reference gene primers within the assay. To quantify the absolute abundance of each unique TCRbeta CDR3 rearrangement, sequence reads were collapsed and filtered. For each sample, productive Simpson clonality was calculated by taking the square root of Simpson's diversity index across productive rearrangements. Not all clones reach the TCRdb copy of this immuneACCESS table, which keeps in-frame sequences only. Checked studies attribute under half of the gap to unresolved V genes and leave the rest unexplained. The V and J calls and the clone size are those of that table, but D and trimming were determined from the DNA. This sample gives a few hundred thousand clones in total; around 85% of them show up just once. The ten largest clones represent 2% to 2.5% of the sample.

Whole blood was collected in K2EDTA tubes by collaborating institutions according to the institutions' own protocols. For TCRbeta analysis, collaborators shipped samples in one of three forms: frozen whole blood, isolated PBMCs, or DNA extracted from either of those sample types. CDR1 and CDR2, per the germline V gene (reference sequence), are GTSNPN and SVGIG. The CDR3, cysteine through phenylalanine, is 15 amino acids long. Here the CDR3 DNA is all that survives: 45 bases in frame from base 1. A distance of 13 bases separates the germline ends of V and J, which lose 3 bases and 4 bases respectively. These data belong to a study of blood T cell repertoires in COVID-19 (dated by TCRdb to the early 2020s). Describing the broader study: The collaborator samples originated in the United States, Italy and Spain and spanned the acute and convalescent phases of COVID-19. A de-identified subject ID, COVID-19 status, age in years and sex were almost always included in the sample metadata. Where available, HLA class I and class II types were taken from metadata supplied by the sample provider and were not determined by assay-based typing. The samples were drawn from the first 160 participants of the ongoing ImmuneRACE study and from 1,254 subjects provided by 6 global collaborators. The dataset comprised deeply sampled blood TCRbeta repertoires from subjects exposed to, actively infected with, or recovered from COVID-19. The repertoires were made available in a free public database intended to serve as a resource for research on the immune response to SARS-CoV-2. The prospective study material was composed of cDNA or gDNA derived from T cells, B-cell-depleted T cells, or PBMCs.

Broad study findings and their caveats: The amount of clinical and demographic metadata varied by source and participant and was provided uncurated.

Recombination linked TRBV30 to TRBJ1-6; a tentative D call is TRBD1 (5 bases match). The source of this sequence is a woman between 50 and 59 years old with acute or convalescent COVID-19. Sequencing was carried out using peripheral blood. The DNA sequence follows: TGTGCCTGGAGACTCCAGGGTTTTTATAATTCACCCCTCCACTTT. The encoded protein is CAWRLQGFYNSPLHF.